This T cell receptor (beta chain) was observed in a study of blood T cell repertoires in COVID-19 (dated by TCRdb to 2019 to 2021). With respect to the entire study: Collaborator samples came from the United States, Italy and Spain and covered acute and convalescent phases of COVID-19. The prospective study material was composed of cDNA or gDNA derived from T cells, B-cell-depleted T cells, or PBMCs. Subjects who had been exposed to COVID-19, were actively infected with it, or had recovered from it provided the deeply sampled blood TCRbeta repertoires that made up the dataset. The repertoires were released in a freely available public database intended as a resource for research on the immune response to SARS-CoV-2. The samples were drawn from the first 160 participants of the ongoing ImmuneRACE study and from 1,254 subjects provided by 6 global collaborators. Sample metadata almost always included a de-identified subject ID, COVID-19 status, age in years and sex. HLA class I and class II types, where available, came from metadata supplied by the sample provider rather than from assay-based typing.

General findings and caveats noted by the study authors: The amount of clinical and demographic metadata varied by source and participant and was provided uncurated.

In Seattle, one collaborating source enrolled patients while the infection was active and tracked those patients longitudinally over the course of disease. Each collaborating institution followed its own protocols to collect whole blood in K2EDTA tubes. For TCRbeta analysis, collaborators shipped samples as frozen whole blood, isolated PBMCs, or DNA extracted from either of those sample types. TCRbeta CDR3 regions were amplified from genomic DNA by means of the immunoSEQ Assay, a bias-controlled multiplex PCR. In the authors' own workflow: The number of nucleated cells in each sample was estimated from the amplification of reference gene primers within the assay. To quantify the absolute abundance of each unique TCRbeta CDR3 rearrangement, sequence reads were collapsed and filtered. For each sample, productive Simpson clonality was calculated as the square root of Simpson's diversity index across productive rearrangements. Imported from immuneACCESS, the table was reduced by TCRdb to in-frame sequences with V and J called. These copies leave out some clones; in studies compared against another copy, an unresolved V gene accounts for under half, and the cause of the remainder is not known. The V and J calls and clone size were taken over from that table, and D and trimming were inferred from the DNA. Across this sample there are about 320,000 clones, with around 88% seen only once. The ten largest clones take up 1.6% of the sample.

A remark on this clone: Its recognized antigen is unknown. No much larger clone is present one base from it, and per-base qualities are unavailable.

The receptor was derived from a woman in her twenties or thirties with COVID-19, enrolled during active disease. The sequencing sample was made of peripheral blood.

DNA sequence: TGTGCCAGCACCTCAAATTCAGGGGATGGCTACACCTTC. Its product reads: CASTSNSGDGYTF. The chain links TRBV11-2 with TRBJ1-2; a weak D assignment points to TRBD1 (6 bases agree). The germline V gene gives CDR1 as SGHAT and CDR2 as FQNNGV. V is shortened by 7 bases, J by 6 bases, and the region joining them spans 15 bases. Including the terminal cysteine and phenylalanine, the CDR3 comprises 13 residues. The sequence is cut down to CDR3 DNA, 39 bases in frame from base 1.